These T cell receptor beta chains were read from a single sample in a study of blood T cell repertoires in COVID-19. The protocol was immunoSEQ multiplex PCR, while the TCRdb copy is restricted to in-frame clones and leaves out a portion. The sample records 52,000 or so clones, 60% to 85% being singletons. What was sequenced was peripheral blood. The origin of the receptors is a middle-aged man with active or convalescent COVID-19. CDR3s include the opening cysteine and the closing phenylalanine or tryptophan. A D gene is named only where the DNA matches it firmly. Clone sizes are given selectively: once, few, many, or a class where the clone is expanded.

d_call: NA
clone_size: NA
v_call: TRBV3-1/TRBV3-2
j_call: TRBJ1-6
cdr3_nt: TGTGCCAGCAGGCAGGGGTGGGGGAATTCACCCCTCCACTTT
cdr3_aa: CASRQGWGNSPLHF

d_call: NA
clone_size: once
v_call: TRBV10-3
j_call: TRBJ1-5
cdr3_nt: TGTGCCATCAGTGAGCTCAATCAGCCCCAGCATTTT
cdr3_aa: CAISELNQPQHF

d_call: TRBD1
clone_size: few
v_call: TRBV14
j_call: TRBJ2-2
cdr3_nt: TGTGCCAGCAGCCATAATCTTGGGACAGGTCTCACCGGGGAGCTGTTTTTT
cdr3_aa: CASSHNLGTGLTGELFF

d_call: NA
clone_size: NA
v_call: TRBV5-1
j_call: TRBJ2-7
cdr3_nt: TGCGCCAGCAGCTTGGCTACAGGCCTCTCCGAGCAGTACTTC
cdr3_aa: CASSLATGLSEQYF

d_call: NA
clone_size: NA
v_call: TRBV9
j_call: TRBJ2-5
cdr3_nt: TGTGCCAGCAGCGAGGAGGGGGAGACCCAGTACTTC
cdr3_aa: CASSEEGETQYF

d_call: TRBD1
clone_size: NA
v_call: TRBV19
j_call: TRBJ1-2
cdr3_nt: TGTGCCAGTAGTATAGATTTGAACCAGGGGGCGCGGGGCGGCTACACCTTC
cdr3_aa: CASSIDLNQGARGGYTF

d_call: NA
clone_size: medium-sized
v_call: TRBV2
j_call: TRBJ2-7
cdr3_nt: TGTGCCAGCAGTGCTGCCAGGGGGGACGAGCAGTACTTC
cdr3_aa: CASSAARGDEQYF

d_call: NA
clone_size: NA
v_call: TRBV6-5
j_call: TRBJ2-4
cdr3_nt: TGTGCCAGCAGTTACTCCCGGACAACCCCTTGGTACTTC
cdr3_aa: CASSYSRTTPWYF

d_call: TRBD2
clone_size: NA
v_call: TRBV6-6
j_call: TRBJ2-7
cdr3_nt: TGTGCCAGCAGCCCTAGCGGGGGGCTCACCTACGAGCAGTACTTC
cdr3_aa: CASSPSGGLTYEQYF

d_call: NA
clone_size: NA
v_call: TRBV6-5
j_call: TRBJ1-1
cdr3_nt: TGTGCCAGCAGCCACAGGGATGGCACTGAAGCTTTCTTT
cdr3_aa: CASSHRDGTEAFF

d_call: NA
clone_size: NA
v_call: TRBV21-1
j_call: TRBJ1-1
cdr3_nt: TGTGCCAGCAGCGCCGTTGGGGGGTTGAACACTGAAGCTTTCTTT
cdr3_aa: CASSAVGGLNTEAFF

d_call: TRBD2
clone_size: few
v_call: TRBV7-2
j_call: TRBJ2-1
cdr3_nt: TGTGCCAGCAGCTTAGCCGGACTAGTCTCCTACAATGAGCAGTTCTTC
cdr3_aa: CASSLAGLVSYNEQFF

d_call: NA
clone_size: NA
v_call: TRBV6-5
j_call: TRBJ1-2
cdr3_nt: TGTGCCAGCAGTCCCGGCACAGGGTGGGGTGGCTACACCTTC
cdr3_aa: CASSPGTGWGGYTF

d_call: NA
clone_size: NA
v_call: TRBV29-1
j_call: TRBJ1-2
cdr3_nt: TGCAGCGTTGGGTCGGGGGACTATGGCTACACCTTC
cdr3_aa: CSVGSGDYGYTF

d_call: NA
clone_size: NA
v_call: TRBV19
j_call: TRBJ1-1
cdr3_nt: TGTGCCAGTAGTATCCGGGAGGGGCAGGGGAACACTGAAGCTTTCTTT
cdr3_aa: CASSIREGQGNTEAFF

d_call: NA
clone_size: few
v_call: TRBV10-3
j_call: TRBJ2-1
cdr3_nt: TGTGCCATTGGACTTGACAATGAGCAGTTCTTC
cdr3_aa: CAIGLDNEQFF

d_call: TRBD1
clone_size: NA
v_call: TRBV6-5
j_call: TRBJ1-5
cdr3_nt: TGTGCCAGCAGTAAAACAGGGGGCGCAAGCCAGCCCCAGCATTTT
cdr3_aa: CASSKTGGASQPQHF

d_call: TRBD1
clone_size: NA
v_call: TRBV19
j_call: TRBJ2-2
cdr3_nt: TGTGCCAGTAGTGCGATAACAGGGGCCGGGGAGCTGTTTTTT
cdr3_aa: CASSAITGAGELFF

d_call: TRBD2
clone_size: NA
v_call: TRBV11-2
j_call: TRBJ2-5
cdr3_nt: TGTGCCAGCAAGCGGGGGGGCACAAAGACCCAGTACTTC
cdr3_aa: CASKRGGTKTQYF

d_call: TRBD1
clone_size: NA
v_call: TRBV11-2
j_call: TRBJ2-5
cdr3_nt: TGTGCCAGCAGCCATGACAGGGAAGAGACCCAGTACTTC
cdr3_aa: CASSHDREETQYF

d_call: TRBD2
clone_size: NA
v_call: TRBV3-1/TRBV3-2
j_call: TRBJ2-7
cdr3_nt: TGTGCCAGCAGCCAAACTAGCGGGAGTCGGTACTTC
cdr3_aa: CASSQTSGSRYF

d_call: NA
clone_size: NA
v_call: TRBV19
j_call: TRBJ1-5
cdr3_nt: TGTGCCAGTAGTATAGATAGTAGCAATCAGCCCCAGCATTTT
cdr3_aa: CASSIDSSNQPQHF

d_call: NA
clone_size: few
v_call: TRBV5-1
j_call: TRBJ1-2
cdr3_nt: TGCGCCAGCAGCCCTGATGCAGGAGGGATCTATGGCTACACCTTC
cdr3_aa: CASSPDAGGIYGYTF

d_call: TRBD1
clone_size: few
v_call: TRBV6-7
j_call: TRBJ1-4
cdr3_nt: TGTGCCAGCAGTCGTCAGGGGGCGCCTAATGAAAAACTGTTTTTT
cdr3_aa: CASSRQGAPNEKLFF

d_call: NA
clone_size: NA
v_call: TRBV6-1
j_call: TRBJ1-3
cdr3_nt: TGTGCCAGCAGTGAAGTGGGACACTCTGGAAACACCATATATTTT
cdr3_aa: CASSEVGHSGNTIYF

d_call: NA
clone_size: NA
v_call: TRBV18
j_call: TRBJ1-1
cdr3_nt: TGTGCCAGCTCCCCGCTCGGGAACACTGAAGCTTTCTTT
cdr3_aa: CASSPLGNTEAFF

d_call: NA
clone_size: NA
v_call: TRBV7-9
j_call: TRBJ2-7
cdr3_nt: TGTGCCAGCAGCTCCAATGGGGCGCAGATCTACGAGCAGTACTTC
cdr3_aa: CASSSNGAQIYEQYF

d_call: TRBD1
clone_size: once
v_call: TRBV9
j_call: TRBJ1-2
cdr3_nt: TGTGCCAGCAGGGCCCTACGACAGGGGAATGGCTACACCTTC
cdr3_aa: CASRALRQGNGYTF

d_call: NA
clone_size: NA
v_call: TRBV14
j_call: TRBJ2-3
cdr3_nt: TGTGCCAGCAGCCAAGGGACAGCCACAGATACGCAGTATTTT
cdr3_aa: CASSQGTATDTQYF

d_call: TRBD1
clone_size: NA
v_call: TRBV10-3
j_call: TRBJ1-5
cdr3_nt: TGTGCCATCAGTGAGGGGACAGGGCTCAATCAGCCCCAGCATTTT
cdr3_aa: CAISEGTGLNQPQHF

d_call: TRBD1
clone_size: NA
v_call: TRBV19
j_call: TRBJ2-7
cdr3_nt: TGTGCCAGTAGTATCTCGGCCCTGGGACAGGGAGTTCGCTACGAGCAGTACTTC
cdr3_aa: CASSISALGQGVRYEQYF

d_call: TRBD1
clone_size: NA
v_call: TRBV5-8
j_call: TRBJ1-5
cdr3_nt: TGTGCCAGCAGCTTAAAGGATCGGACAGGGGGATTCAATCAGCCCCAGCATTTT
cdr3_aa: CASSLKDRTGGFNQPQHF

d_call: NA
clone_size: few
v_call: TRBV18
j_call: TRBJ1-5
cdr3_nt: TGTGCCAGCTCCCCCGGGTTTTCCAATCAGCCCCAGCATTTT
cdr3_aa: CASSPGFSNQPQHF

d_call: NA
clone_size: NA
v_call: TRBV19
j_call: TRBJ2-5
cdr3_nt: TGTGCCAGCACTCTTAAGGGGTCTCTGGCAGAGACCCAGTACTTC
cdr3_aa: CASTLKGSLAETQYF

d_call: TRBD1
clone_size: NA
v_call: TRBV7-2
j_call: TRBJ1-5
cdr3_nt: TGTGCCAGCAGCTTAGGAGACAGGGATAGGCCCCAGCATTTT
cdr3_aa: CASSLGDRDRPQHF

d_call: NA
clone_size: once
v_call: TRBV5-1
j_call: TRBJ2-3
cdr3_nt: TGCGCCAGCAGCTTGGAGGCAGGGACAGATACGCAGTATTTT
cdr3_aa: CASSLEAGTDTQYF

d_call: TRBD2
clone_size: NA
v_call: TRBV2
j_call: TRBJ2-1
cdr3_nt: TGTGCCAGCTCGTTCCGGGCTAGCGGGAATCAGAATGAGCAGTTCTTC
cdr3_aa: CASSFRASGNQNEQFF

d_call: TRBD1
clone_size: NA
v_call: TRBV29-1
j_call: TRBJ2-5
cdr3_nt: TGCAGCGTTGAAAAAACGGGACAGGTGCAAGAGACCCAGTACTTC
cdr3_aa: CSVEKTGQVQETQYF

d_call: NA
clone_size: once
v_call: TRBV3-1/TRBV3-2
j_call: TRBJ2-5
cdr3_nt: TGTGCCAGCAGTCCTACCCCGTGGGAGACCCAGTACTTC
cdr3_aa: CASSPTPWETQYF

d_call: NA
clone_size: NA
v_call: TRBV20-1
j_call: TRBJ2-6
cdr3_nt: TGCAGTGCTAGTCTCTCTGGGGCCAACGTCCTGACTTTC
cdr3_aa: CSASLSGANVLTF

d_call: TRBD1
clone_size: NA
v_call: TRBV29-1
j_call: TRBJ1-1
cdr3_nt: TGCAGCGTGGGGACGACAGGGATTGGTGAAGCTTTCTTT
cdr3_aa: CSVGTTGIGEAFF

d_call: NA
clone_size: NA
v_call: TRBV4-1
j_call: TRBJ2-1
cdr3_nt: TGCGCCAGCAGCCAAGGGGCGACAGCTAGTTTCAATGAGCAGTTCTTC
cdr3_aa: CASSQGATASFNEQFF

d_call: NA
clone_size: NA
v_call: TRBV19
j_call: TRBJ1-5
cdr3_nt: TGTGCCAGTAGTGGGGGGGGGAATCAGCCCCAGCATTTT
cdr3_aa: CASSGGGNQPQHF

d_call: NA
clone_size: NA
v_call: TRBV4-2
j_call: TRBJ2-5
cdr3_nt: TGTGCCAGCAGCCAAGACGGAGGGAGTTCCCAGTACTTC
cdr3_aa: CASSQDGGSSQYF

d_call: TRBD1
clone_size: NA
v_call: TRBV3-1/TRBV3-2
j_call: TRBJ2-5
cdr3_nt: TGTGCCAGCAGCCAAGGCCCCGGCCAGGGGGAAGAGACCCAGTACTTC
cdr3_aa: CASSQGPGQGEETQYF

d_call: NA
clone_size: NA
v_call: TRBV9
j_call: TRBJ2-1
cdr3_nt: TGTGCCAGCAGTTTTAGCGGTGACAATGAGCAGTTCTTC
cdr3_aa: CASSFSGDNEQFF